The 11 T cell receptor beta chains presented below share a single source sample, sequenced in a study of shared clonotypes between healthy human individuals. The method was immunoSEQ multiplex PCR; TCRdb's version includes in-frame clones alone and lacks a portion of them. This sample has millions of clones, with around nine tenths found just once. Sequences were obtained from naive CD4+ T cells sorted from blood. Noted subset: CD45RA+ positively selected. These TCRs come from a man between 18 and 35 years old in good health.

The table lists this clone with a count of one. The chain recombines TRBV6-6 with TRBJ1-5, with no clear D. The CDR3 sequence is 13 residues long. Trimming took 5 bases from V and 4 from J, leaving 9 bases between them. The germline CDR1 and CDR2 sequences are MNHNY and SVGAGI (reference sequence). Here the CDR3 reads CASSGLGNQPQHF. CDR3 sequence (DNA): TGTGCCAGCAGTGGGTTGGGGAATCAGCCCCAGCATTTT.

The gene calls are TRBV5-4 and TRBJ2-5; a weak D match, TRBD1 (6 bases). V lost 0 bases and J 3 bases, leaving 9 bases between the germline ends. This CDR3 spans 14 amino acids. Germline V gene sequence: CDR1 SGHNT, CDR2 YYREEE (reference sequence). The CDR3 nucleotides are TGTGCCAGCAGCTTGGTTCCAGGGGAAGAGACCCAGTACTTC. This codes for CASSLVPGEETQYF.

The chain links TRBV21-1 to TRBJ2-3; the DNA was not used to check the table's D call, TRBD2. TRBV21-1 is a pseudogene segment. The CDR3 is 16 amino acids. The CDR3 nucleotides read TGTGCCAGCAGCAAAGAGGAGCGGGAAAGCACAGATACGCAGTATTTT. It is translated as CASSKEERESTDTQYF.

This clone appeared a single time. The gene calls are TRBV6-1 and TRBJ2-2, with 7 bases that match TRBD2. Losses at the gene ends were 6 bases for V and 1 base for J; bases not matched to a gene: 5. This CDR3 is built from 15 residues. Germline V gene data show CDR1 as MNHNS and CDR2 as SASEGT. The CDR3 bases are TGTGCCAGCAGAGCTAGCGGTCTGAACACCGGGGAGCTGTTTTTT. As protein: CASRASGLNTGELFF.

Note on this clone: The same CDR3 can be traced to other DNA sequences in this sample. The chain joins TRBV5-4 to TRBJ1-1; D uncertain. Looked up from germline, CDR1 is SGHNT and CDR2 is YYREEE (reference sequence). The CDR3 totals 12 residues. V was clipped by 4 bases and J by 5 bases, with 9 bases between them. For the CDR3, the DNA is TGTGCCAGCAGCCTGGACGGTACTGAAGCTTTCTTT. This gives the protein CASSLDGTEAFF.

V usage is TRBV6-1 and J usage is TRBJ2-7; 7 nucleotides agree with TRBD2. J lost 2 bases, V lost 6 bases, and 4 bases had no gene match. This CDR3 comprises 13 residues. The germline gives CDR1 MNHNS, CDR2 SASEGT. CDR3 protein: CASRREGPYEQYF. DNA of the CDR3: TGTGCCAGCAGAAGGGAGGGGCCCTACGAGCAGTACTTC.

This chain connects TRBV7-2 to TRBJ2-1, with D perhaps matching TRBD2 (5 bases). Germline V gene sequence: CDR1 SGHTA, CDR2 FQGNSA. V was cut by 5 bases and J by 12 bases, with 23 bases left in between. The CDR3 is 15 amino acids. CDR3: CASSQERPLRMRQFF. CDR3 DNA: TGTGCCAGCAGCCAGGAGCGGCCCTTGAGAATGAGGCAGTTCTTC.

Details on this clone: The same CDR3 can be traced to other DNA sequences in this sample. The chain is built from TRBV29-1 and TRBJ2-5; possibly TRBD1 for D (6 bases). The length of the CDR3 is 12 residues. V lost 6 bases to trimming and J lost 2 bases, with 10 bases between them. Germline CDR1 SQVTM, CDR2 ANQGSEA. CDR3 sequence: CSVLTGQETQYF. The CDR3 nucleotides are TGCAGCGTCCTGACAGGACAAGAGACCCAGTACTTC. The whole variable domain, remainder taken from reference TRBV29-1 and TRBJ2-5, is SAVISQKPSRDICQRGTSLTIQCQVDSQVTMMFWYRQQPGQSLTLIATANQGSEATYESGFVIDKFPISRPNLTFSTLTVSNMSPEDSSIYLCSVLTGQETQYFGPGTRLLVL.

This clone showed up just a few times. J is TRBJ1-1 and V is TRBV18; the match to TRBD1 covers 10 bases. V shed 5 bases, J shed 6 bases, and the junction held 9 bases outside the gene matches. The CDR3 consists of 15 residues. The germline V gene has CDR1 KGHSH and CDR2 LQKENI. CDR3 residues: CASSTSGTGESEAFF. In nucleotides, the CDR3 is TGTGCCAGCTCAACATCCGGGACAGGGGAATCTGAAGCTTTCTTT.

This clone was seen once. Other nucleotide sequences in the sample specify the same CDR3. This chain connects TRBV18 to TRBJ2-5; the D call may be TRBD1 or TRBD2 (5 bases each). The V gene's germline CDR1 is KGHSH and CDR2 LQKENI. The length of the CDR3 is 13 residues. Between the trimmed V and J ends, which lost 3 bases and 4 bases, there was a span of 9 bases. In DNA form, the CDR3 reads TGTGCCAGCTCACCGGGGGTGGGAGAGACCCAGTACTTC. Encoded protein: CASSPGVGETQYF.

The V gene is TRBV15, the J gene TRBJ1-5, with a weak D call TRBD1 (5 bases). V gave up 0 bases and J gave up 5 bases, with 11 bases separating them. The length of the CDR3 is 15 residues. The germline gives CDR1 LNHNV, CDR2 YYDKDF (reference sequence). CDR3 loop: CATSREEGKDQPQHF. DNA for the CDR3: TGTGCCACCAGCAGAGAGGAGGGGAAAGATCAGCCCCAGCATTTT.